What follows are 2 T cell receptor beta chains derived from one specimen sequenced in a study of T-cell reconstitution after alpha-beta-depleted transplantation in children. Unique molecular identifiers were incorporated when the TCRbeta library was constructed. Via MiXCR, TCRdb re-called the PCR reads, giving one row per CDR3 protein. The sample lists about 980,000 distinct CDR3 sequences, 25% to 35% seen once, with 28% in the top ten. The sequences come from PBMCs, mostly from graft donor cells, collected 360 days after TCRalphabeta/CD19-depleted stem cell transplant. The receptors stem from a boy younger than two who had a stem cell transplant for SCID, so the T cells may come from the graft donor.

The chain employs TRBV7-3 and TRBJ2-3; TRBD1 aligns across 11 bases. J lost 5 bases, V lost 8 bases, and 6 bases had no gene match. The CDR3 extends over 14 amino acids. CDR1 and CDR2 from the germline V gene are SGHTA and FQGTGA. The CDR3 bases are TGTGCCAGCGCGAGGGACAGGGGGGGAGATACGCAGTATTTT. Residues: CASARDRGGDTQYF.

V usage is TRBV6-2 or TRBV6-3 and J usage is TRBJ2-7; D assignment may be TRBD1 or TRBD2 (5 bases each). The CDR3 runs to 15 residues. Germline V lookup: CDR1 MNHEY, CDR2 SVGEGT. Trimming removed 6 bases from V and 0 bases from J, with 15 bases in between. The CDR3 reads CASRPIRGSSYEQYF. CDR3 bases: TGTGCCAGCAGGCCCATCCGGGGCAGCTCCTACGAGCAGTACTTC.